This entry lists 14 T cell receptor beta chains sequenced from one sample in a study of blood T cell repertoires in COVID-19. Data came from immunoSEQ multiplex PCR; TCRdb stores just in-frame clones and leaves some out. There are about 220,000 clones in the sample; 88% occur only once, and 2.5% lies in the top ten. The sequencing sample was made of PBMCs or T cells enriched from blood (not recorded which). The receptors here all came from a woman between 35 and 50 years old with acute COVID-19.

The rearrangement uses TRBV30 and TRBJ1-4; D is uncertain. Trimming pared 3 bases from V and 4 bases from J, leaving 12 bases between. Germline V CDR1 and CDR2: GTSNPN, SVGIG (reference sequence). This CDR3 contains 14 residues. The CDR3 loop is CAWRSTSYNEKLFF. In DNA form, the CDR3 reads TGTGCCTGGAGGTCGACATCCTATAATGAAAAACTGTTTTTT.

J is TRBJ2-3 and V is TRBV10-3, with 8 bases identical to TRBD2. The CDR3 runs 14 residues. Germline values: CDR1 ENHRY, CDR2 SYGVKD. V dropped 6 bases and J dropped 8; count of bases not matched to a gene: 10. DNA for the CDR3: TGTGCCATCAGCGTAGCGGGGAAGGCAGGTACGCAGTATTTT. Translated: CAISVAGKAGTQYF.

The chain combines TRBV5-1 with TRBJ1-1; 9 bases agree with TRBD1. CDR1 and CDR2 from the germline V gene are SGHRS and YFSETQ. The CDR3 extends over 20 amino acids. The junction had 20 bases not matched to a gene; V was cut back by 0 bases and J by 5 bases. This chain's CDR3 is CASSLGFSGTGSSRGTEAFF. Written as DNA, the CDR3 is TGCGCCAGCAGCTTGGGATTCTCGGGGACAGGGTCTTCGAGGGGGACTGAAGCTTTCTTT. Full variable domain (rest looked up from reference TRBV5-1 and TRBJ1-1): KAGVTQTPRYLIKTRGQQVTLSCSPISGHRSVSWYQQTPGQGLQFLFEYFSETQRNKGNFPGRFSGRQFSNSRSEMNVSTLELGDSALYLCASSLGFSGTGSSRGTEAFFGQGTRLTVV.

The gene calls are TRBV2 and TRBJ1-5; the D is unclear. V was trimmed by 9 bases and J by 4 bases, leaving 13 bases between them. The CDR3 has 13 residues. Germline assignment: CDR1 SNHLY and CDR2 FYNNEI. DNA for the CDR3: TGTGCCAGTAGGTCAGGTGCGAATCAGCCCCAGCATTTT. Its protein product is CASRSGANQPQHF.

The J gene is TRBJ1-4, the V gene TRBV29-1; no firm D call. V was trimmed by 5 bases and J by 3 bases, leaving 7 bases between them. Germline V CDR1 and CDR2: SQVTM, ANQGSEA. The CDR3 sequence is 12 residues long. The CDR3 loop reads CSVWGANEKLFF. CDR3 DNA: TGCAGCGTTTGGGGAGCTAATGAAAAACTGTTTTTT.

CDR3 sequence: CATSTYSIRAQETQYF. The CDR3 DNA sequence: TGTGCCACCTCCACCTATTCTATACGAGCCCAAGAGACCCAGTACTTC. The genes are TRBV19 and TRBJ2-5; no clear D. Germline V CDR1 and CDR2: LNHDA, SQIVND (reference sequence). The germline V and J ends were trimmed by 10 bases and 1 base, with 22 bases remaining between them. The CDR3 runs to 16 residues.

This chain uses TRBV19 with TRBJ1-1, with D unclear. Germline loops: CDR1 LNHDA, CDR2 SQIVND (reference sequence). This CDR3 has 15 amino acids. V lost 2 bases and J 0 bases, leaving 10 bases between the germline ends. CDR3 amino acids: CASSIPGNMNTEAFF. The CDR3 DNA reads TGTGCCAGTAGTATACCCGGGAATATGAACACTGAAGCTTTCTTT.

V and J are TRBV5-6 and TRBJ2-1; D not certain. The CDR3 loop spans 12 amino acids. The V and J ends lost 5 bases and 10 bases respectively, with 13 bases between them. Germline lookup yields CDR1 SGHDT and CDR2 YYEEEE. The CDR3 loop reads CASRKQIFEQFF. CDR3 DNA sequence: TGTGCCAGCAGGAAACAGATTTTCGAGCAGTTCTTC.

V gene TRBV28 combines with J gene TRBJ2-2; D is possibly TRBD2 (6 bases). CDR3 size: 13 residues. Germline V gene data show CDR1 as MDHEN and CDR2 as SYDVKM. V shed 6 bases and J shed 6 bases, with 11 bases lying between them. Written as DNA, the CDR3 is TGTGCCAGCAGGTCTCCGGGAGCCGGGGAGCTGTTTTTT. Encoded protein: CASRSPGAGELFF.

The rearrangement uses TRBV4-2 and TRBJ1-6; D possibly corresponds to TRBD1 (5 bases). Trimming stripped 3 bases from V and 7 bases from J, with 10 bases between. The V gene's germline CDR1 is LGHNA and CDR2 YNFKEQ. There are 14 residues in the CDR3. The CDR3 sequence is CASSQWQGNSPLHF. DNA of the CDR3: TGTGCCAGCAGCCAGTGGCAGGGAAATTCACCCCTCCACTTT.

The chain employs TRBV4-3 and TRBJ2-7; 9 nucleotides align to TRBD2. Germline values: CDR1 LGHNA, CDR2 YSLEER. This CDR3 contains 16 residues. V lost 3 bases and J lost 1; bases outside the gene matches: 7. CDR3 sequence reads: CASSHTDSGRSYEQYV. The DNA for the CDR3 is TGCGCCAGCAGCCATACGGACAGCGGGAGGTCCTACGAGCAGTACGTC.

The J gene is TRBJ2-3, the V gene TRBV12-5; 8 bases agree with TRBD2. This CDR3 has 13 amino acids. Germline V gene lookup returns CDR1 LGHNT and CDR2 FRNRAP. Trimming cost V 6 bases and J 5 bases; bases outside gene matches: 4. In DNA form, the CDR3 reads TGTGCTAGTGGGGTGGCGGGAGGAGATACGCAGTATTTT. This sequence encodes CASGVAGGDTQYF. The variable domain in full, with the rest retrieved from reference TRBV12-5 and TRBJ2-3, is DARVTQTPRHKVTEMGQEVTMRCQPILGHNTVFWYRQTMMQGLELLAYFRNRAPLDDSGMPKDRFSAEMPDATLATLKIQPSEPRDSAVYFCASGVAGGDTQYFGPGTRLTVL.

The chain's CDR3 is CASSTVSGGLYNEQFF. The CDR3 nucleotides read TGTGCCAGTAGTACGGTTAGCGGGGGGTTGTACAATGAGCAGTTCTTC. The chain employs TRBV19 and TRBJ2-1; 10 bases line up with TRBD2. The V gene's germline CDR1 is LNHDA and CDR2 SQIVND (reference sequence). This CDR3 is built from 16 residues. V lost 4 bases and J lost 4; bases outside the gene matches: 7.

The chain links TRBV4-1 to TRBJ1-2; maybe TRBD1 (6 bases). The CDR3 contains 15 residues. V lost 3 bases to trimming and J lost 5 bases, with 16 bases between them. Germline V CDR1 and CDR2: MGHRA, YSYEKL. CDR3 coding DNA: TGCGCCAGCAGCCATCCCGCCAGGGGCAGGTATGGCTACACCTTC. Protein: CASSHPARGRYGYTF.